Below, 6 T cell receptor beta chains from the same sample are listed, as sequenced in a study of T cell responses to AZD1222 COVID-19 vaccine. Profiled with immunoSEQ multiplex PCR; TCRdb holds only in-frame clones, not every one. Of 150,000 to 200,000 clones listed, more than 85% are singletons. The sample was peripheral blood, taken on day 0 of AZD1222 vaccination. All receptors derive from an adult in good health.

V is TRBV4-3 and J is TRBJ2-7; 7 nucleotides agree with TRBD2. The V segment lost 3 bases and the J segment 3 bases; nucleotides outside the gene matches: 2. Germline-derived CDR1 and CDR2 are LGHNA and YSLEER. The CDR3 contains 13 residues. CDR3 DNA: TGCGCCAGCAGCCAGGAGCGGGGCTACGAGCAGTACTTC. Protein sequence: CASSQERGYEQYF.

The sample holds one count of this clone. The chain links TRBV2 to TRBJ2-2; TRBD1 agrees at 7 bases. The V and J ends lost 7 bases and 4 bases, in that order; junction bases with no gene match: 9. Germline loops: CDR1 SNHLY, CDR2 FYNNEI. The CDR3 has 15 amino acids. The CDR3 reads CASTRQGVFTGELFF. Written as DNA, the CDR3 is TGTGCCAGCACCAGACAGGGTGTATTCACCGGGGAGCTGTTTTTT.

This sequence joins TRBV18 and TRBJ2-1, with 9 bases fitting TRBD1. This CDR3 has 12 amino acids. V shed 4 bases and J 8 bases; nucleotides not matched to a gene: 0. Germline values: CDR1 KGHSH, CDR2 LQKENI. The CDR3 region is CASSRDRDEQFF. The CDR3 DNA sequence: TGTGCCAGCTCACGGGACAGGGATGAGCAGTTCTTC.

This sequence joins TRBV28 and TRBJ1-5, with D tentatively TRBD1 (5 bases). Trimming pared 5 bases from V and 6 bases from J, leaving 14 bases between. The CDR3 covers 14 residues. The germline V gene has CDR1 MDHEN and CDR2 SYDVKM. The CDR3 bases are TGTGCCAGCAGTCCAGTCGGGGCGGGTCAGCCCCAGCATTTT. Its translation: CASSPVGAGQPQHF.

This chain links TRBV19 with TRBJ2-1; possibly TRBD1 for D (5 bases). This CDR3 is built from 13 residues. Deletions cut 7 bases from V and 8 bases from J, with 15 bases between. From germline, CDR1 is LNHDA and CDR2 SQIVND (reference sequence). CDR3 sequence (DNA): TGTGCCAGTACCCCAGGGCAGTGGGATGAGCAGTTCTTC. Protein sequence: CASTPGQWDEQFF.

This rearrangement joins TRBV27 to TRBJ2-3; D call uncertain. The CDR3 consists of 15 residues. V lost 0 bases to trimming and J lost 0 bases, with 7 bases between them. The germline V gene has CDR1 MNHEY and CDR2 SMNVEV (reference sequence). CDR3 sequence reads: CASSLSLTSTDTQYF. The CDR3 DNA reads as TGTGCCAGCAGTTTATCGCTAACTAGCACAGATACGCAGTATTTT.